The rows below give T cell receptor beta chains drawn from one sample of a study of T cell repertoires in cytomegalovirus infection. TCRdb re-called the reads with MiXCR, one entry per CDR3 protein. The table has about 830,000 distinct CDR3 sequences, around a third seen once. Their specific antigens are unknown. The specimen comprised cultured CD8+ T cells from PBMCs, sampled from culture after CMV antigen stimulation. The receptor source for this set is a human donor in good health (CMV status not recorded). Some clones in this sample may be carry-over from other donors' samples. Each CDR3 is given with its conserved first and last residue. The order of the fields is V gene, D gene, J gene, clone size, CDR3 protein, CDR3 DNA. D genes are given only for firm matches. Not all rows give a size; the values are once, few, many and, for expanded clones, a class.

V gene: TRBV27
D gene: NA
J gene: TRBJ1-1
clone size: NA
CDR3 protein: CASSPGIDTEAFF
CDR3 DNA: TGTGCCAGCAGTCCAGGGATAGACACTGAAGCTTTCTTT

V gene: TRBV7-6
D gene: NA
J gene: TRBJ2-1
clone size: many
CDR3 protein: CASSLGRVNEQFF
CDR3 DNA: TGTGCCAGCAGCTTAGGCAGGGTCAATGAGCAGTTCTTC

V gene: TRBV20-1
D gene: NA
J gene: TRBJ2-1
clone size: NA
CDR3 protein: CSALSANEQFF
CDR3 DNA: TGCAGTGCTCTCTCTGCTAATGAGCAGTTCTTC

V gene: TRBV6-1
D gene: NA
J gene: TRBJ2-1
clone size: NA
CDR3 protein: CASSEAMGHLSNEQFF
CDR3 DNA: TGTGCCAGCAGTGAAGCAATGGGGCACTTGAGCAATGAGCAGTTCTTC

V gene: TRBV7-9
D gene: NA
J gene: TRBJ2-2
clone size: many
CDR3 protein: CASNSGTLNTGELFF
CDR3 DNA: TGTGCCTCAAATTCCGGGACACTGAACACCGGGGAGCTGTTTTTT

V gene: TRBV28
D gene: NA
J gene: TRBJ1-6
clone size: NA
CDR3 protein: CASSLLGGESSYNSPLHF
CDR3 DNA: TGTGCCAGCAGTTTACTAGGGGGGGAATCCTCCTATAATTCACCCCTCCACTTT

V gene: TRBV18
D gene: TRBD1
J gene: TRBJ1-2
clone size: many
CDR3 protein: CASSRDRTGYTF
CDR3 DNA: TGTGCCAGCTCACGGGACAGGACAGGCTACACCTTC

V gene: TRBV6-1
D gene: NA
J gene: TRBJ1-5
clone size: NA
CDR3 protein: CASNGGRGSNQPQHF
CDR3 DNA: TGTGCCAGCAATGGGGGGAGAGGGAGCAATCAGCCCCAGCATTTT

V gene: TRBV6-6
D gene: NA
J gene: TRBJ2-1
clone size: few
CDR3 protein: CASSPRGRESAYEQFF
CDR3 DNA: TGTGCCAGCAGCCCACGCGGACGCGAGAGCGCTTACGAGCAGTTCTTC

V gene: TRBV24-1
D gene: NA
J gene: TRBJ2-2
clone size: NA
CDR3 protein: CATSDQAATNTGELFF
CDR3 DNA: TGTGCCACCAGTGATCAGGCAGCTACGAACACCGGGGAGCTGTTTTTT

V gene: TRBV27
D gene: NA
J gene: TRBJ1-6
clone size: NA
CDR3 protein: CASSLKENSPPHF
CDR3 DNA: TGTGCCAGCAGTTTAAAAGAAAATTCACCCCCCCACTTT

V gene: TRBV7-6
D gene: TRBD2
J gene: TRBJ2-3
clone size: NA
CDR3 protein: CASSQSGRGVTDTQYF
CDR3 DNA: TGTGCCAGCAGCCAAAGTGGGCGGGGGGTCACAGATACGCAGTATTTT

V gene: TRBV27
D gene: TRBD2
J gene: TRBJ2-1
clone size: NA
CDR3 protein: CASSLIRGGGDEQFF
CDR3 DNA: TGTGCCAGCAGTTTAATCCGGGGGGGTGGCGATGAGCAGTTCTTC

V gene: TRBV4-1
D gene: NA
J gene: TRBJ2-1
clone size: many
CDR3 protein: CASSPHKGPGNEQFF
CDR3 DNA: TGCGCCAGCAGCCCGCACAAGGGACCAGGCAATGAGCAGTTCTTC

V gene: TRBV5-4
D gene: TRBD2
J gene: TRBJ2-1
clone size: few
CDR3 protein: CATVAGGDNEQFF
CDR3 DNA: TGTGCCACGGTCGCGGGGGGGGACAATGAGCAGTTCTTC

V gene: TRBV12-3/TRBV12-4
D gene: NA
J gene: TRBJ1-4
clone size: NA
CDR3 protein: CASSPSEGRPNEKLFF
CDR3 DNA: TGTGCCAGCAGTCCATCTGAGGGCAGGCCGAATGAAAAACTGTTTTTT

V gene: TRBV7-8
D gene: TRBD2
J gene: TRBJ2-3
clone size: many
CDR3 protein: CASSLTPGTSGYTDTQYF
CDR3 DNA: TGTGCCAGCAGCTTAACCCCCGGGACTAGCGGGTACACAGATACGCAGTATTTT

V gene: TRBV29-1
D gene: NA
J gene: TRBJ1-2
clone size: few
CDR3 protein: CSARDTHRDGYTF
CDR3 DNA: TGCAGCGCCAGGGACACCCATCGGGACGGCTACACCTTC

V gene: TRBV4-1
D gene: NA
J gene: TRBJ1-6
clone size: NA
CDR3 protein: CASSQEGPGANSPLHF
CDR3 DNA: TGCGCCAGCAGCCAAGAGGGGCCAGGGGCTAATTCACCCCTCCACTTT

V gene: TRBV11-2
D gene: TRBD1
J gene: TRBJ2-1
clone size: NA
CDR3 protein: CASSSKQGASYNEQFF
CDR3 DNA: TGTGCCAGCAGCTCCAAACAGGGGGCTTCATACAATGAGCAGTTCTTC

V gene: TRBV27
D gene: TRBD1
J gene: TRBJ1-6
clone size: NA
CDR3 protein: CASSRASDRPSPLHF
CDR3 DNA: TGTGCCAGCAGTCGCGCCTCGGACAGGCCCTCACCCCTCCACTTT

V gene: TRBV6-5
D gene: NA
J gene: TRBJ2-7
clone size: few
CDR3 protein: CASSYGLLAGEQYF
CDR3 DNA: TGTGCCAGCAGTTACGGTCTACTCGCTGGCGAGCAGTACTTC

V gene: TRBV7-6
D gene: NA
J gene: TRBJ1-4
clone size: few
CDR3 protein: CASSSRPQAELFF
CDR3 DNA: TGTGCCAGCAGCTCCCGACCGCAGGCGGAACTGTTTTTT

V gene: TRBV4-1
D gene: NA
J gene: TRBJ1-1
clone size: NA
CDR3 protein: CASSLLTGQGRMNTEAFF
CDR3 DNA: TGCGCCAGCAGCCTCCTGACAGGCCAGGGTAGAATGAACACTGAAGCTTTCTTT

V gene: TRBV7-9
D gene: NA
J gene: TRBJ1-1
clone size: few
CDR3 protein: CASSRGSSEAFF
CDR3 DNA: TGTGCCAGCAGCCGAGGGTCTTCTGAAGCTTTCTTT

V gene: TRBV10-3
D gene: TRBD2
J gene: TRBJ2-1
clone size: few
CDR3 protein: CAISESIREGYDEQFF
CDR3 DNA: TGTGCCATCAGTGAGTCAATTCGGGAGGGTTATGATGAGCAGTTCTTC

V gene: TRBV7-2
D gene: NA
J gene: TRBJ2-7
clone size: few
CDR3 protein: CASSPDPTGVPGEQYF
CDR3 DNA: TGTGCCAGCAGCCCTGACCCGACAGGCGTTCCGGGCGAGCAGTACTTC

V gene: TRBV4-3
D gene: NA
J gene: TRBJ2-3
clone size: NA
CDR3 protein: CASSPKLDFPDTQYF
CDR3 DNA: TGCGCCAGCAGCCCAAAACTAGATTTTCCAGATACGCAGTATTTT

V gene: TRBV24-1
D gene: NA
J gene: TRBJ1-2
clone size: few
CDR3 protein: CATSDSTGYGYTF
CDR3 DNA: TGTGCCACCAGTGATTCCACAGGGTATGGCTACACCTTC

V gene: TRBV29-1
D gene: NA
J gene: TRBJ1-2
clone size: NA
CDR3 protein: CSVEDRMHYGYTF
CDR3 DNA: TGCAGCGTTGAAGATCGGATGCACTATGGCTACACCTTC

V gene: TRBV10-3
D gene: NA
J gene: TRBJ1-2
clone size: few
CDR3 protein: CAIRTANYGYTF
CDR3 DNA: TGTGCCATCAGAACAGCTAACTATGGCTACACCTTC

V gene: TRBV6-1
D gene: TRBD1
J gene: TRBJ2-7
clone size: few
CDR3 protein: CASSYNTGGGFYEQYF
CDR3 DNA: TGTGCCAGCAGTTACAATACAGGGGGCGGATTCTACGAGCAGTACTTC

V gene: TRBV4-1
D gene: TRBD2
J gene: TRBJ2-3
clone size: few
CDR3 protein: CASSQGGGADTQYF
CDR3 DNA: TGTGCCAGCAGCCAGGGCGGGGGGGCAGATACGCAGTATTTT

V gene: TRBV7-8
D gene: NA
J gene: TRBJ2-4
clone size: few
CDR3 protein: CASSPVPGRTIQYF
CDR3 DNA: TGTGCCAGCAGCCCCGTCCCGGGACGCACCATTCAGTACTTC

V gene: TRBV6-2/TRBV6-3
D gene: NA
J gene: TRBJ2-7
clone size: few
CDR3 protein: CASMEPGTIYEQYF
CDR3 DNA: TGTGCCAGCATGGAACCGGGAACCATCTACGAGCAGTACTTC

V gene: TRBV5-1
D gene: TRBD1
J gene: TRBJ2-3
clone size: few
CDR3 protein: CASSLPRDRSTDTQYF
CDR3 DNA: TGCGCCAGCAGCTTGCCACGGGACAGGAGCACAGATACGCAGTATTTT

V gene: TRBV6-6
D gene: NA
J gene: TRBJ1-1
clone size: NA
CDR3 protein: CASISTGNTEAFF
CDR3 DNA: TGTGCCAGCATTTCTACCGGGAACACTGAAGCTTTCTTT

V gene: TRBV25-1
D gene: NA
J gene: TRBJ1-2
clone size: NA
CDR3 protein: CASSYLDGNYGYTF
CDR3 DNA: TGTGCCAGCAGTTATCTAGACGGTAACTATGGCTACACCTTC

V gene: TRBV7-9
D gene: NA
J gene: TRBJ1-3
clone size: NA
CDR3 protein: CASSATASGNTIYF
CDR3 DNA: TGTGCCAGCAGCGCGACGGCCTCTGGAAACACCATATATTTT

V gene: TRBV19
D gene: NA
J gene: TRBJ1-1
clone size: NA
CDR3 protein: CASSPEGLGTEAFF
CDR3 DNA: TGTGCCAGTAGTCCAGAGGGGCTAGGCACTGAAGCTTTCTTT

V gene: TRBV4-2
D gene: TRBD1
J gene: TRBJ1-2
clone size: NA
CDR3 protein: CASSQHLLDRGGYTF
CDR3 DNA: TGTGCCAGCAGCCAACACCTGTTGGACAGGGGTGGCTACACCTTC

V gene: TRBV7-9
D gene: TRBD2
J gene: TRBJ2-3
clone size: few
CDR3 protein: CASSGESGGPDTQYF
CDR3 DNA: TGTGCCAGCAGCGGGGAGTCGGGGGGGCCAGATACGCAGTATTTT

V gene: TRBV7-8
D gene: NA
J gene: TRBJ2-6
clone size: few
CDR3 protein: CASISTGANVLTF
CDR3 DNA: TGTGCCAGCATCTCAACCGGGGCCAACGTCCTGACTTTC

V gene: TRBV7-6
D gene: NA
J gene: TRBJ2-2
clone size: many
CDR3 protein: CASSLAGFGTGELFF
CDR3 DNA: TGTGCCAGCAGCTTAGCAGGCTTTGGGACCGGGGAGCTGTTTTTT

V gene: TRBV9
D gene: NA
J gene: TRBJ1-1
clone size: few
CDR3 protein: CASSLGGGSRSGTEAFF
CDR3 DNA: TGTGCCAGCAGCCTCGGGGGAGGGTCCCGCTCTGGCACTGAAGCTTTCTTT